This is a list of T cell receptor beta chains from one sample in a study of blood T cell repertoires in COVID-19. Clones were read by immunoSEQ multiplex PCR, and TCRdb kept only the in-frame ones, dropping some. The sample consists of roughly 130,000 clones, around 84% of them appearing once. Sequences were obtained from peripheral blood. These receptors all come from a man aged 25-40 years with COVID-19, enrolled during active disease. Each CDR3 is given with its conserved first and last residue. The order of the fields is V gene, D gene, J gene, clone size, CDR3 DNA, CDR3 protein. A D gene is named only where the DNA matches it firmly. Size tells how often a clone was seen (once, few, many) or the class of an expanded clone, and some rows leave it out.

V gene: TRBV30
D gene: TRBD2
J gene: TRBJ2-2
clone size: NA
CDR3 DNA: TGTGCCTTTAAGACTAGCGGGACAACGTCAGCCACCGGGGAGCTGTTTTTT
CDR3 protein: CAFKTSGTTSATGELFF

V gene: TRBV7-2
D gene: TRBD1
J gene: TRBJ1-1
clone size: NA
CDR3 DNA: TGTGCCAGCAGCTCCTTACAGGGGACGTACACTGAAGCTTTCTTT
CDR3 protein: CASSSLQGTYTEAFF

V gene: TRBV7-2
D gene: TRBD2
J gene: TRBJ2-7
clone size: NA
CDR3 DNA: TGTGCCAGCACCGTTAGCGGGAGAGGCTACGAGCAGTACTTC
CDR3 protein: CASTVSGRGYEQYF

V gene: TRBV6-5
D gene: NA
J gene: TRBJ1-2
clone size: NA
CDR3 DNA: TGTGCCAGCAGTTCCGGAACAGGGTTTCCTGGCTACACCTTC
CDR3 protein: CASSSGTGFPGYTF

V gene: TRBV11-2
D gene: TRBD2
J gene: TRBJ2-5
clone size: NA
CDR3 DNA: TGTGCCAGCAGCTCTAGCGGGGGGAAAGAGACCCAGTACTTC
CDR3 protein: CASSSSGGKETQYF

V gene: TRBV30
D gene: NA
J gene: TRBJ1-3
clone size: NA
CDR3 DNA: TGTGCCTGGAGTAGGACACCGACTGGAAACACCATATATTTT
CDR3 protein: CAWSRTPTGNTIYF

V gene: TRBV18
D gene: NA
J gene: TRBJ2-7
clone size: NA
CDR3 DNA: TGTGCCAGCTCACCTGGGGGGGCCCACGAGCAGTACTTC
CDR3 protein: CASSPGGAHEQYF

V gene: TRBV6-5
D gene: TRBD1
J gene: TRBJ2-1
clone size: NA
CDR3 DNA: TGTGCCAGCAGACGGGACAGCCTCAATGAGCAGTTCTTC
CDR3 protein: CASRRDSLNEQFF

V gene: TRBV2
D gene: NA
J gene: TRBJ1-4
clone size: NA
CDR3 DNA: TGTGCCAGCAGTGTTCAGGGAGGAACTAATGAAAAACTGTTTTTT
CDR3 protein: CASSVQGGTNEKLFF

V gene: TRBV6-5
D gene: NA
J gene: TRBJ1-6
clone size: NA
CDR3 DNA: TGTGCCAGCAGTACAACACGCGCCGGGAGACTCCTCCACTTT
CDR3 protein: CASSTTRAGRLLHF

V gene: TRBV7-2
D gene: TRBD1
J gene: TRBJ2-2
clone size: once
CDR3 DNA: TGTGCCAGCAGCTTGGCCTCCGGGACAGGGACCGGGGAGCTGTTTTTT
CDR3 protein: CASSLASGTGTGELFF

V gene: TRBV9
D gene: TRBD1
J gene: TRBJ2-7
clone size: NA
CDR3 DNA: TGTGCCAGCAGCGCCACAGGGGGGAACGCCTACGAGCAGTACTTC
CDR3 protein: CASSATGGNAYEQYF

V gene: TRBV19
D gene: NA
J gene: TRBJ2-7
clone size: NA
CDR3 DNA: TGTGCCAGTAGTATAGAGGGCCTTGCCTACGAGCAGTACTTC
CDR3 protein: CASSIEGLAYEQYF

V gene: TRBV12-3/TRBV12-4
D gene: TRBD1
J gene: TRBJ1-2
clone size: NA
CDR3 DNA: TGTGCCAGCAGTTTAGGACAGGGCGATGGCTACACCTTC
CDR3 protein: CASSLGQGDGYTF

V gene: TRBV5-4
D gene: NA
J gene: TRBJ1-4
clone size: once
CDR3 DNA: TGTGCCAGCAGCGCCCCCCGGGCAACTAATGAAAAACTGTTTTTT
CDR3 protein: CASSAPRATNEKLFF

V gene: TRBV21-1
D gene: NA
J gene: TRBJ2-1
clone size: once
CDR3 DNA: TGTGCCAGCAGAGGGACTAGAGGGAATGAGCAGTTCTTC
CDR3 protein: CASRGTRGNEQFF

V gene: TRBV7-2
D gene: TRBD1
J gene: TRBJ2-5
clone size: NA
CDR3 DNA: TGTGCCAGCAGCCTTCTCGGGGACAGGGTGACCCAGTACTTC
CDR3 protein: CASSLLGDRVTQYF

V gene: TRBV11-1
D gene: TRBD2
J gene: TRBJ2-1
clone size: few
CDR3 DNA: TGTGCCAGCAGGGCGGGAACTAGCGGGGCCTTGGGGGGGCAGTTCTTC
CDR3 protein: CASRAGTSGALGGQFF

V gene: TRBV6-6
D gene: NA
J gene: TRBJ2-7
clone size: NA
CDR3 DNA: TGTGCCAGCAGTTACTCGCGGGACGGCTACGAGCAGTACTTC
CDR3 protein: CASSYSRDGYEQYF

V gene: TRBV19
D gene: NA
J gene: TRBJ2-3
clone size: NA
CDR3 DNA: TGTGCCAGTAGTACCTACCTTCTTGGGGGGAGGTCAGATACGCAGTATTTT
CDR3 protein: CASSTYLLGGRSDTQYF

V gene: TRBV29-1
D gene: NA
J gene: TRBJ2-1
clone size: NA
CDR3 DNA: TGCAGTTTGTTTCCGGACAACGGCCGGGAGCAGTTCTTC
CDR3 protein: CSLFPDNGREQFF

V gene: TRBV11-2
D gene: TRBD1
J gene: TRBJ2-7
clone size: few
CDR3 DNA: TGTGCCAGCAGCTTGCGTATCCAGGGGGCGCGGTACGAGCAGTACTTC
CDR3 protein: CASSLRIQGARYEQYF

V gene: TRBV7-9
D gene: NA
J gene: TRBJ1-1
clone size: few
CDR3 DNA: TGTGCCAGCAGCTCGTCATTACAGCCGACGAACACTGAAGCTTTCTTT
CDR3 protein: CASSSSLQPTNTEAFF

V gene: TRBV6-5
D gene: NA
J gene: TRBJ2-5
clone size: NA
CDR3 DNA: TGTGCCAGCAGTTACGCAGAAGAGACCCAGTACTTC
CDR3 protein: CASSYAEETQYF

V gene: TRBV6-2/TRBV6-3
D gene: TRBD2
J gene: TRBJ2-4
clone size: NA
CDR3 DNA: TGTGCCAGCAGTTATGGGGAGGGCAGCATTCAGTACTTC
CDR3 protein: CASSYGEGSIQYF

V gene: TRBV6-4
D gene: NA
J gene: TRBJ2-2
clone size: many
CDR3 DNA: TGTGCCAGCAGTGAAGGACTCCACACCGGGGAGCTGTTTTTT
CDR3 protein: CASSEGLHTGELFF

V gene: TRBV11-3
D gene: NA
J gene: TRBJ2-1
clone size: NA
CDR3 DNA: TGTGCCAGCAGCTTAGATACGGGCAGGGATCAGTTCTTC
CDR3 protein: CASSLDTGRDQFF

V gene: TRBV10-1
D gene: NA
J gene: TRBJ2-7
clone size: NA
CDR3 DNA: TGCGCCAGCAGTGGGGGCCCTTCCTACGAGCAGTACTTC
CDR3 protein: CASSGGPSYEQYF

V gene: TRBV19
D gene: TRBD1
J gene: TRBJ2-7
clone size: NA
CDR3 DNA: TGTGCCAGTAGCCATTTAAGGGACAGCCCGGACTACGAGCAGTACTTC
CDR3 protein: CASSHLRDSPDYEQYF

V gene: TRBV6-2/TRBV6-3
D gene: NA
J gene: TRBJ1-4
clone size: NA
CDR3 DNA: TGTGCCAGCAGCGGAAAAACAGGGTTGAAGGAAAAACTGTTTTTT
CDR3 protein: CASSGKTGLKEKLFF

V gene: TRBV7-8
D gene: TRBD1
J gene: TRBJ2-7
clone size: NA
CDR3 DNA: TGTGCCAGCAGCTTAGGGACAGGCACCTACGAGCAGTACTTC
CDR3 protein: CASSLGTGTYEQYF

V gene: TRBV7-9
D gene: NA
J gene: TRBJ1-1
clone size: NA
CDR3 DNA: TGTGCCAGCAGAAACCAGGGGCGGTGGAACACTGAAGCTTTCTTT
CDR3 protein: CASRNQGRWNTEAFF

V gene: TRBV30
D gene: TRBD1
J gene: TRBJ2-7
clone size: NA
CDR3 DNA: TGTGCCTGGGGGACAGGTAGTTACGAGCAGTACTTC
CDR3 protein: CAWGTGSYEQYF

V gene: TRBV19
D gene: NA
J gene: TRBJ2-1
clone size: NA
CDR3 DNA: TGTGCCAGTAGTACAGAGCGGAGCTCCTACAATGAGCAGTTCTTC
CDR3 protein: CASSTERSSYNEQFF

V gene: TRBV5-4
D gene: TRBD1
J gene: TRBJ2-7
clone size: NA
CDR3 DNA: TGTGCCAGCAGCCCAGACTATCGACAGGGGTACTACGAGCAGTACTTC
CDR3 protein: CASSPDYRQGYYEQYF

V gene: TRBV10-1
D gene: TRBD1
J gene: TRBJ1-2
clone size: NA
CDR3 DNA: TGCGCCAGCAGCTTCGACAGGGTCTATGGCTACACCTTC
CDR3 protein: CASSFDRVYGYTF

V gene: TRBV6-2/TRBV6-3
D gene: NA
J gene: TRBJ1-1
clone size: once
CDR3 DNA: TGTGCCAGCAGTTCAGGGCAGCCGTACACTGAAGCTTTCTTT
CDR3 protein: CASSSGQPYTEAFF

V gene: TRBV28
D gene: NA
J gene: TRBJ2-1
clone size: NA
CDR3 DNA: TGTGCCAGCAGTCCCCCCGACAGGCGCTCCTACAATGAGCAGTTCTTC
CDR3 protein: CASSPPDRRSYNEQFF

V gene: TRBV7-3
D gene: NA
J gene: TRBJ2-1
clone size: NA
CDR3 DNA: TGTGCCAGCAGCAAATTGGGCGGGGCAAATGAGCAGTTCTTC
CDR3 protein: CASSKLGGANEQFF

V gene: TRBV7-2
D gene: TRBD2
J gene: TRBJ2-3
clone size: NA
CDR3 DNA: TGTGCCAGCAGCGCGCCGGGACTAGCGGGGTTCACAGATACGCAGTATTTT
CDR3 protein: CASSAPGLAGFTDTQYF

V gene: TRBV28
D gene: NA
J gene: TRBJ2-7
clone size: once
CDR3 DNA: TGTGCCAGCAGCCACTACGAGCAGTACTTC
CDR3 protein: CASSHYEQYF

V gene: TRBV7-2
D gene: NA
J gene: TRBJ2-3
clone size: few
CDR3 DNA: TGTGCCAGCAGCTTCTCGGGGAGCCCCACAGATACGCAGTATTTT
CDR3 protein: CASSFSGSPTDTQYF

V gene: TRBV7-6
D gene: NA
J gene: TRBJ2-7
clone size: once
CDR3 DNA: TGTGCCAGCAGCCCGGTGGGCTCCGACGCCGAGCAGTACTTC
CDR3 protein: CASSPVGSDAEQYF

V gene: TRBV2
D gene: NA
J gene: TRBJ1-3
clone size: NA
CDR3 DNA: TGTGCCAGCAGGATCCCAGGGTTCTCTGGAAACACCATATATTTT
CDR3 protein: CASRIPGFSGNTIYF

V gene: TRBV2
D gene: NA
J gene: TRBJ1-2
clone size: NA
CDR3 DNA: TGTGCCAGCAGTGAAGCAGCATCCTATGGCTACACCTTC
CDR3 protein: CASSEAASYGYTF

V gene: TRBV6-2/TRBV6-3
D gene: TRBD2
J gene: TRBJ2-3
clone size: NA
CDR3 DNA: TGTGCCAGCAGTTACCAAGCGGGGCTACCAGCTAGCACAGATACGCAGTATTTT
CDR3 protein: CASSYQAGLPASTDTQYF

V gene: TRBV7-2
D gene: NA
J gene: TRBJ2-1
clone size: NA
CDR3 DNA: TGTGCCAGCAGCCCCTCTTCAGCGAGTAGGTTTCAGTTCTTC
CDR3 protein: CASSPSSASRFQFF

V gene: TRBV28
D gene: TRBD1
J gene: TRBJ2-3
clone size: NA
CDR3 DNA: TGTGCCAGCAGAGCAGGGGGAGATGGAGATACGCAGTATTTT
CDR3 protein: CASRAGGDGDTQYF

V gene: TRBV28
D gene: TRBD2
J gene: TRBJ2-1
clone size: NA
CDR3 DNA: TGTGCCAGCAGTTTGGTCCCGTCAGCGGGGATCAATGAGCAGTTCTTC
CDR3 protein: CASSLVPSAGINEQFF